Listed below are T cell receptor beta chains from one sample, sequenced in a study of T cell responses to AZD1222 COVID-19 vaccine. The protocol was immunoSEQ multiplex PCR, while the TCRdb copy is restricted to in-frame clones and leaves out a portion. The table includes about 140,000 clones, 88% detected once. The material was peripheral blood, obtained on day 0 of AZD1222 vaccination. The receptors shown here come from an adult in good health. Both conserved end residues are part of each CDR3. Each record gives: D gene, V gene, J gene, clone size, CDR3 DNA, CDR3 protein. D genes are given only for firm matches. Not every row has a clone size; where given, it reads once, few, many or a size class.

NA	TRBV6-1	TRBJ2-1	once	TGTGCCAGCAGTGAATTTGGCCCGCAGAGCTCCTACAATGAGCAGTTCTTC	CASSEFGPQSSYNEQFF
TRBD1	TRBV6-6	TRBJ1-1	NA	TGTGCCAGCAGTTACCCAGGGGGCCATAAAGGTGAAGCTTTCTTT	CASSYPGGHKGEAFF
NA	TRBV4-3	TRBJ1-1	NA	TGCGCCAGCAGCCAATGGGGAACGGAGAACACTGAAGCTTTCTTT	CASSQWGTENTEAFF
TRBD2	TRBV10-2	TRBJ2-3	NA	TGCGCCAGCAGTGAAGATACAGCGGGAAGGGCAGATACGCAGTATTTT	CASSEDTAGRADTQYF
NA	TRBV7-5	TRBJ2-1	NA	TGTGTCAGAAGCTTAGCGAGTCCCCTAGTTGAAATCTACAATGAGCAGTTCTTC	CVRSLASPLVEIYNEQFF
TRBD2	TRBV19	TRBJ2-5	NA	TGTGCCAGTAGTTATCTGGGAGGGTGGGAGACCCAGTACTTC	CASSYLGGWETQYF
NA	TRBV4-3	TRBJ2-1	NA	TGCGCCAGCAGCCAGATACAGGGCGGTGAGCAGTTCTTC	CASSQIQGGEQFF
TRBD2	TRBV7-2	TRBJ2-7	NA	TGTGCCAGCACCCGGACTAGCAGCTCCTACGAGCAGTACTTC	CASTRTSSSYEQYF
TRBD2	TRBV25-1	TRBJ2-7	medium-sized	TGTGCCAGCGGACGTCTAGCGGGAGGGACCTCCTACGAGCAGTACTTC	CASGRLAGGTSYEQYF
TRBD2	TRBV29-1	TRBJ2-1	NA	TGCAGCGTCCCGGCAGGGGCGGGTAGCGGGAGGGCCAATGAGCAGTTCTTC	CSVPAGAGSGRANEQFF
TRBD1	TRBV19	TRBJ1-3	NA	TGTGCCAGTAGTCCCGGGACAGGGGCTGGAAACACCATATATTTT	CASSPGTGAGNTIYF
NA	TRBV2	TRBJ1-3	NA	TGTGCCAGCAGTCTCTTGGGACGGCCGCTCTCTGGAAACACCATATATTTT	CASSLLGRPLSGNTIYF
TRBD2	TRBV12-3/TRBV12-4	TRBJ2-7	NA	TGTGCCAGCACCCCAGGCGGGAGGAACGAGCAGTACTTC	CASTPGGRNEQYF
NA	TRBV9	TRBJ2-3	many	TGTGCCAGCAGCGTACAAGGCAGCTTCACAGATACGCAGTATTTT	CASSVQGSFTDTQYF
NA	TRBV9	TRBJ1-1	NA	TGTGCCAGCAGCGTAGAGGGTCGCAGCACTGAAGCTTTCTTT	CASSVEGRSTEAFF
NA	TRBV5-1	TRBJ2-7	NA	TGCGCCAGCAGCCCATGGACAGATGAGTTCTCCTACGAGCAGTACTTC	CASSPWTDEFSYEQYF
NA	TRBV5-1	TRBJ1-2	NA	TGCGCCAGCAGCTTGGGTCTTGGGGGAGACCAGGGCTACACCTTC	CASSLGLGGDQGYTF
TRBD1	TRBV6-5	TRBJ2-7	NA	TGTGCCAGCAGTTTGGGGACAGGGGGCTCCTACGAGCAGTACTTC	CASSLGTGGSYEQYF
NA	TRBV5-1	TRBJ2-1	NA	TGCGCCAGCAGTTTCCCGAGGGGGTTCTCCTACAATGAGCAGTTCTTC	CASSFPRGFSYNEQFF
NA	TRBV14	TRBJ1-6	NA	TGTGCCAGCAGCCCTCTGACAGGATCGACACCCCTCCACTTT	CASSPLTGSTPLHF
NA	TRBV7-6	TRBJ2-2	NA	TGTGCCAGCAGCTGGGTCCAAACCGCTGACACCGGGGAGCTGTTTTTT	CASSWVQTADTGELFF
NA	TRBV2	TRBJ1-1	NA	TGTGCCAGCAGGCTAGAGACAAGGGATACTGAAGCTTTCTTT	CASRLETRDTEAFF
NA	TRBV7-2	TRBJ2-7	once	TGTGCCAGCAGCTCTGGCCAGGCGGGATACGAGCAGTACTTC	CASSSGQAGYEQYF
TRBD1	TRBV30	TRBJ1-4	NA	TGTGCCTGGAGTGTGGGACAGGGAGGGGGTGAAAAACTGTTTTTT	CAWSVGQGGGEKLFF
TRBD1	TRBV30	TRBJ2-7	once	TGTGCCTGGAGTCCCTGGACAGGGTCACCCTACGAGCAGTACTTC	CAWSPWTGSPYEQYF
NA	TRBV9	TRBJ1-3	NA	TGTGCTGCCGCCCGCTCTGGAAACACCATATATTTT	CAAARSGNTIYF
NA	TRBV9	TRBJ1-1	NA	TGTGCCAGCAGCGTAGAGGACGCCAACACTGAAGCTTTCTTT	CASSVEDANTEAFF
TRBD2	TRBV15	TRBJ2-2	NA	TGTGCCACCAGCAGAGAGCCAAGCGGGAGCCACACCGGGGAGCTGTTTTTT	CATSREPSGSHTGELFF
NA	TRBV11-1	TRBJ1-4	once	TGTGCCAGCAGCCAAGAGGGCGGGAAACTGTTTTTT	CASSQEGGKLFF
NA	TRBV15	TRBJ1-1	NA	TGTGCCACCAGCAGAGAGCCGGGGGCGCGGGCCACTGAAGCTTTCTTT	CATSREPGARATEAFF
NA	TRBV3-1/TRBV3-2	TRBJ2-1	NA	TGTGCCAGCAGCATAAGTCATATCTTC	CASSISHIF
TRBD1	TRBV6-2/TRBV6-3	TRBJ2-2	NA	TGTGCCAGCAACCCGGGACAGGGAGGGGCCGGGGAGCTGTTTTTT	CASNPGQGGAGELFF
NA	TRBV5-1	TRBJ2-6	once	TGCGCCAGCAGCTTGGCCGTATCCGGGGCCAACGTCCTGACTTTC	CASSLAVSGANVLTF
TRBD1	TRBV27	TRBJ2-7	NA	TGTGCCAGTCCCCCGGGACAGGGGGCGGCATGTGTCTCCTACGAGCAGTACTTC	CASPPGQGAACVSYEQYF
NA	TRBV15	TRBJ2-6	NA	TGTGCCACCAGCGCAGGGAGATCTGGGGCCAACGTCCTGACTTTC	CATSAGRSGANVLTF
TRBD2	TRBV5-1	TRBJ2-7	once	TGCGCCAGCAGCTTGGGTCAAGTAGGGCTAGCGGGAGGGTCCGAGCAGTACTTC	CASSLGQVGLAGGSEQYF
TRBD2	TRBV7-8	TRBJ2-2	NA	TGTGCCAGCAGCCTAAAAGGACTAGATTTCGCGAACACCGGGGAGCTGTTTTTT	CASSLKGLDFANTGELFF
TRBD2	TRBV20-1	TRBJ2-2	NA	TGCAGTGCTAGTCGACTAGCGGAAAACACCGGGGAGCTGTTTTTT	CSASRLAENTGELFF
TRBD1	TRBV28	TRBJ2-1	NA	TGTGCCAGCAGTTTACCGGGACAGGGGGCTCGTGAGCAGTTCTTC	CASSLPGQGAREQFF
TRBD2	TRBV2	TRBJ2-1	NA	TGTGCCAGCCTCCCTCGGACTAGCGGGTACAATGAGCAGTTCTTC	CASLPRTSGYNEQFF
NA	TRBV18	TRBJ2-1	NA	TGTGCCAGCTCACCGAGTCTAGGGGGGAACAATGAGCAGTTCTTC	CASSPSLGGNNEQFF
NA	TRBV6-6	TRBJ2-4	NA	TGTGCCAGCAGGTCGTCGGAAAACATTCAGTACTTC	CASRSSENIQYF
NA	TRBV24-1	TRBJ2-3	NA	TGTGCCACCAGTGATCACGGAGGCACAGATACGCAGTATTTT	CATSDHGGTDTQYF
NA	TRBV29-1	TRBJ1-1	NA	TGCAGCGTTGTCCCGGGGAACACTGAAGCTTTCTTT	CSVVPGNTEAFF
NA	TRBV5-1	TRBJ1-2	NA	TGCGCCAGCAGTCAGCTACCCCAGGAAGTAAATGGCTACACCTTC	CASSQLPQEVNGYTF
TRBD1	TRBV28	TRBJ1-3	NA	TGTGCCAGCCATGCGGGACAGACAAACACCATATATTTT	CASHAGQTNTIYF
NA	TRBV12-3/TRBV12-4	TRBJ2-5	NA	TGTGCCAGCAGTTTACGGGGCGAGACCCAGTACTTC	CASSLRGETQYF
NA	TRBV4-3	TRBJ1-1	once	TGCGCCAGCAGCCTAGGACAGTTCATGAACACTGAAGCTTTCTTT	CASSLGQFMNTEAFF
NA	TRBV30	TRBJ2-7	NA	TGTGCCTGGAGTGACTACAACTACGAGCAGTACTTC	CAWSDYNYEQYF
NA	TRBV29-1	TRBJ1-6	many	TGCAGCGTTGGGACAGCACCTAATTCACCCCTCCACTTT	CSVGTAPNSPLHF
NA	TRBV7-6	TRBJ1-1	NA	TGTGCCAGCAGCCACCTCGGGTTGGGGGTCGACACTGAAGCTTTCTTT	CASSHLGLGVDTEAFF
TRBD1	TRBV7-2	TRBJ1-3	NA	TGTGCCAGCAGCTTCGGACAGGTTAACACCATATATTTT	CASSFGQVNTIYF